This T cell receptor beta chain was recorded in a study of blood T cell repertoires in COVID-19. Generated by immunoSEQ multiplex PCR, the TCRdb table keeps only in-frame clones and is missing some. The table lists hundreds of thousands of clones, roughly nine tenths of them singletons. The germline CDR1 and CDR2 sequences are MNHEY and SVGAGI. The germline V and J ends were trimmed by 10 bases and 4 bases, with 18 bases remaining between them. The CDR3 covers 14 residues. The V gene is TRBV6-5, the J gene TRBJ2-3; D remains ambiguous. Sequences were obtained from peripheral blood. The TCR sequence derives from a woman aged 45-60 years with COVID-19, enrolled during active disease. CDR3 coding DNA: TGTGCCACTTCTCAATTTAGCACCGCAGATACGCAGTATTTT. This gives the protein CATSQFSTADTQYF.